Following are 25 T cell receptor beta chains from one sample sequenced in a study of cytomegalovirus exposure and HLA in healthy donors. PCR primers comprised 60 Vbeta and 13 Jbeta primers. The repertoire was sequenced with immunoSEQ multiplex PCR; TCRdb's copy has only in-frame clones and lacks some. The sample includes about 91,000 clones, around 90% of them seen just once. Sequenced: PBMCs. The receptors derive from a man in his late teens or twenties in good health and CMV-seronegative.

This clone has a handful of counts. The chain carries TRBV18 and TRBJ2-6, with unresolved D. The V end was cut by 4 bases, the J end by 1 base, with 11 bases between. Germline CDR1 and CDR2: KGHSH and LQKENI. CDR3 size: 16 residues. CDR3 sequence reads: CASSLAVGSGANVLTF. CDR3 coding DNA: TGTGCCAGCTCACTAGCCGTCGGGTCTGGGGCCAACGTCCTGACTTTC.

J is TRBJ1-2 and V is TRBV6-1; D may be TRBD1 (6 bases). The germline V gene encodes CDR1 MNHNS and CDR2 SASEGT. The CDR3 runs 14 residues. V was pared by 0 bases and J by 2 bases, with 7 bases between. This CDR3 is CASSEATGNYGYTF. CDR3 in DNA: TGTGCCAGCAGTGAAGCCACAGGGAACTATGGCTACACCTTC.

V is TRBV6-6 and J is TRBJ1-6; 10 bases are shared with TRBD1. J gave up 6 bases and V 10 bases, and 12 bases lay outside the gene matches. Per germline, CDR1 MNHNY and CDR2 SVGAGI (reference sequence). This CDR3 spans 16 amino acids. The CDR3 bases are TGTGCCAACCGGATAGGGACAGGGGCTTTTAATTCACCCCTCCACTTT. Its translation is CANRIGTGAFNSPLHF.

V is TRBV5-4 and J is TRBJ2-2, with 14 bases aligning to TRBD2. Losses at the gene ends were 1 base for V and 5 bases for J; bases not matched to a gene: 1. Germline CDR1 and CDR2: SGHNT and YYREEE (reference sequence). CDR3 length equals 16 residues. DNA for the CDR3: TGTGCCAGCAGCTTGCGGACTAGCGGGAGGACCGGGGAGCTGTTTTTT. Protein product: CASSLRTSGRTGELFF.

This chain uses TRBV28 with TRBJ2-7; a possible D gene is TRBD2 (5 bases). Germline V gene sequence: CDR1 MDHEN, CDR2 SYDVKM. The CDR3 spans 14 residues. V was clipped by 4 bases and J by 4 bases, with 14 bases between them. CDR3 loop: CASSSPPRAYEQYF. In nucleotides, the CDR3 is TGTGCCAGCAGTTCGCCCCCGAGGGCATACGAGCAGTACTTC. The whole variable domain, remainder taken from reference TRBV28 and TRBJ2-7, is DVKVTQSSRYLVKRTGEKVFLECVQDMDHENMFWYRQDPGLGLRLIYFSYDVKMKEKGDIPEGYSVSREKKERFSLILESASTNQTSMYLCASSSPPRAYEQYFGPGTRLTVT.

The count of this clone is one. This chain uses TRBV10-1 with TRBJ2-5, with TRBD1 identical over 7 bases. The ends lost 2 bases at V and 2 bases at J; junction bases unmatched: 11. There are 17 residues in the CDR3. Germline CDR1 and CDR2: WNHNN and SYGVQD (reference sequence). The CDR3 loop reads CASSERGQTRTQETQYF. CDR3 DNA sequence: TGCGCCAGCAGTGAGAGGGGGCAGACCCGCACGCAAGAGACCCAGTACTTC.

V and J are TRBV15 and TRBJ2-6; 7 bases fit TRBD1. Germline V gives CDR1 LNHNV, CDR2 YYDKDF (reference sequence). The CDR3 sequence is 18 residues long. The V segment lost 5 bases and the J segment 0 bases; nucleotides outside the gene matches: 10. The CDR3: CATSVQGQTYSGANVLTF. CDR3 DNA: TGTGCCACCAGCGTACAGGGACAGACTTACTCTGGGGCCAACGTCCTGACTTTC. Full variable domain (missing parts from reference TRBV15 and TRBJ2-6): DAMVIQNPRYQVTQFGKPVTLSCSQTLNHNVMYWYQQKSSQAPKLLFHYYDKDFNNEADTPDNFQSRRPNTSFCFLDIRSPGLGDTAMYLCATSVQGQTYSGANVLTFGAGSRLTVL.

The V gene is TRBV6-6, the J gene TRBJ2-1; TRBD1 agrees at 7 bases. This CDR3 is 16 amino acids long. V shed 5 bases, J shed 2 bases, and the junction held 9 bases outside the gene matches. CDR1 and CDR2 from the germline V gene are MNHNY and SVGAGI (reference sequence). CDR3 nucleotide sequence: TGTGCCAGCAGTGTACCCCCCGGGACAGCCTACAATGAGCAGTTCTTC. Its translation is CASSVPPGTAYNEQFF.

The J gene is TRBJ1-5, the V gene TRBV28; tentatively, D is TRBD1 (5 bases). This CDR3 is built from 15 residues. With 5 bases removed from V and 0 bases from J, the gap between germline ends came to 11 bases. Germline CDR1 reads MDHEN; CDR2 reads SYDVKM. Here the CDR3 DNA reads TGTGCCAGCAGTCCCGGGGGTCATAGCAATCAGCCCCAGCATTTT. Protein product: CASSPGGHSNQPQHF.

V is TRBV6-5 and J is TRBJ1-4; D is ambiguous. The CDR3 is 15 amino acids. V dropped 5 bases and J dropped 2 bases, with 12 bases sitting between them. The V gene's germline CDR1 is MNHEY and CDR2 SVGAGI. CDR3 coding DNA: TGTGCCAGCAGTACGGGGAGGATTACTAATGAAAAACTGTTTTTT. Translated: CASSTGRITNEKLFF.

This rearrangement joins TRBV6-1 to TRBJ1-5, with D perhaps matching TRBD1 (5 bases). Trimming stripped 1 base from V and 4 bases from J, with 8 bases between. This CDR3 region has 14 residues. Germline V lookup: CDR1 MNHNS, CDR2 SASEGT. CDR3 sequence (DNA): TGTGCCAGCAGTGAAGGACGGGGGAATCAGCCCCAGCATTTT. It is translated as CASSEGRGNQPQHF.

The V gene is TRBV12-5, the J gene TRBJ2-7; 10 bases align to TRBD1. In germline, CDR1 is LGHNT, CDR2 FRNRAP. CDR3 length equals 17 residues. Germline trimming cut 0 bases from V and 7 bases from J; bases unmatched to any gene: 12. CDR3 sequence reads: CASGLVDDGQGVREQYF. DNA for the CDR3: TGTGCTAGTGGTTTGGTAGATGATGGACAGGGGGTTAGAGAGCAGTACTTC. The whole variable domain, filled in from reference TRBV12-5 and TRBJ2-7, reads DARVTQTPRHKVTEMGQEVTMRCQPILGHNTVFWYRQTMMQGLELLAYFRNRAPLDDSGMPKDRFSAEMPDATLATLKIQPSEPRDSAVYFCASGLVDDGQGVREQYFGPGTRLTVT.

The rearrangement uses TRBV19 and TRBJ1-2, with D perhaps TRBD1 (5 bases). The CDR3 is made up of 13 amino acids. Trimming removed 4 bases from V and 4 bases from J, with 10 bases in between. Germline CDR1 is LNHDA and CDR2 is SQIVND (reference sequence). CDR3 sequence reads: CASSTQGRYGYTF. The CDR3 DNA reads as TGTGCCAGTAGTACTCAGGGCCGCTATGGCTACACCTTC.

The chain joins TRBV28 to TRBJ1-1; D is ambiguous. The CDR3 covers 12 residues. The ends were cut back, 7 bases at V and 2 bases at J, with 8 bases in the middle. CDR1 is MDHEN and CDR2 is SYDVKM in the germline V gene. The CDR3 bases are TGTGCCAGCAAGTCGGGAAACACTGAAGCTTTCTTT. It is translated as CASKSGNTEAFF.

This chain links TRBV5-1 with TRBJ2-5; D is uncertain. The J call may not be correct, given that the DNA end is closer to TRBJ2-7. From germline, CDR1 is SGHRS and CDR2 YFSETQ. CDR3 length: 12 amino acids. This chain's CDR3 is CASSLRLGEQYF. The CDR3 bases are TGCGCCAGCAGCCTCCGCCTGGGCGAGCAGTACTTC.

The gene calls are TRBV4-3 and TRBJ2-3, with TRBD1 as a possible D gene (6 bases). This CDR3 comprises 15 residues. Trimming left V 4 bases short and J 2 bases short, with 13 bases between. Germline V CDR1 and CDR2: LGHNA, YSLEER. The chain's CDR3 is CASSRGLVTTDTQYF. In DNA, the CDR3 is TGCGCCAGCAGCCGGGGGCTAGTCACCACAGATACGCAGTATTTT.

The rearrangement uses TRBV18 and TRBJ2-7; D might be TRBD2 (5 bases). CDR3 size: 13 residues. Trimming cost V 2 bases and J 7 bases, with 12 bases left between them. CDR1 and CDR2 (germline): KGHSH, LQKENI. CDR3 DNA sequence: TGTGCCAGCTCACCAGGGCTAGCTTGGGAGCAGTACTTC. This gives the protein CASSPGLAWEQYF.

The chain couples TRBV9 to TRBJ2-1; 7 bases line up with TRBD1. The germline V gene encodes CDR1 SGDLS and CDR2 YYNGEE. The trim removed 4 bases at V and 7 bases at J, leaving 11 bases unmatched. The CDR3 totals 15 residues. The CDR3 DNA reads as TGTGCCAGCAGCCTCGCAGGGGGTCTTCCAAATGAGCAGTTCTTC. This gives the protein CASSLAGGLPNEQFF.

This chain joins TRBV6-5 and TRBJ2-7, with 9 bases aligning to TRBD1. V lost 9 bases to trimming and J lost 3 bases; unmatched junction nucleotides: 3. Germline CDR1 is MNHEY and CDR2 is SVGAGI. This CDR3 is built from 12 residues. Written as DNA, the CDR3 is TGTGCCAGTCGGACAGGGGTCTACGAGCAGTACTTC. It is translated as CASRTGVYEQYF.

The rearrangement links TRBV11-1 to TRBJ2-3, with unresolved D. Trimming removed 1 base from V and 6 bases from J, with 14 bases in between. Germline V gene sequence: CDR1 SGHAT, CDR2 FQDESV (reference sequence). The CDR3 consists of 15 residues. The CDR3 here is CASSLVAVGFDTQYF. The DNA for the CDR3 is TGTGCCAGCAGCTTAGTGGCGGTAGGCTTTGATACGCAGTATTTT.

This chain links TRBV9 with TRBJ2-1; TRBD2 might be the D (7 bases). Looked up from germline, CDR1 is SGDLS and CDR2 is YYNGEE. The CDR3 contains 14 residues. Between the trimmed V and J ends, which lost 4 bases and 5 bases, there was a span of 13 bases. CDR3 region: CASSPEGGNNEQFF. As DNA, the CDR3 is TGTGCCAGCAGCCCCGAGGGGGGGAACAATGAGCAGTTCTTC. Supplemented by reference TRBV9 and TRBJ2-1, the full variable domain reads DSGVTQTPKHLITATGQRVTLRCSPRSGDLSVYWYQQSLDQGLQFLIQYYNGEERAKGNILERFSAQQFPDLHSELNLSSLELGDSALYFCASSPEGGNNEQFFGPGTRLTVL.

The genes are TRBV9 and TRBJ2-3, with TRBD2 matching over 10 bases. Per germline, CDR1 SGDLS and CDR2 YYNGEE. This CDR3 is built from 15 residues. J was trimmed by 6 bases and V by 3 bases; bases with no gene match: 7. The CDR3 protein is CASSGSGRGWDTQYF. The CDR3 DNA reads TGTGCCAGCAGCGGGAGCGGGAGGGGTTGGGATACGCAGTATTTT.

The J gene is TRBJ1-1, the V gene TRBV7-9; D is possibly TRBD1 (5 bases). CDR3 size: 14 residues. Looked up from germline, CDR1 is SEHNR and CDR2 is FQNEAQ (reference sequence). V was shortened by 4 bases and J by 0 bases, with 9 bases between the two germline ends. CDR3: CASSSSGLNTEAFF. The CDR3, as DNA: TGTGCCAGCAGCTCCTCAGGGCTGAACACTGAAGCTTTCTTT.

The genes are TRBV29-1 and TRBJ2-1, with 7 bases fitting TRBD1. The CDR3 is 14 amino acids. With V trimmed by 6 bases and J by 6 bases, 11 bases remained unmatched. CDR1 and CDR2 (germline): SQVTM, ANQGSEA. This CDR3 reads CSVQLRQGPNEQFF. The CDR3 DNA reads TGCAGCGTACAACTTAGACAGGGCCCCAATGAGCAGTTCTTC.

The CDR3 is CASSGLLALRTDTQYF. CDR3 in DNA: TGTGCCAGTAGCGGATTACTAGCGCTGCGCACAGATACGCAGTATTTT. The rearrangement uses TRBV19 and TRBJ2-3, with TRBD2 matching 7 bases. CDR3 length: 16 residues. Trimming at V came to 6 bases and at J to 1 base, leaving 10 bases not matched to a gene. Germline loops: CDR1 LNHDA, CDR2 SQIVND (reference sequence).